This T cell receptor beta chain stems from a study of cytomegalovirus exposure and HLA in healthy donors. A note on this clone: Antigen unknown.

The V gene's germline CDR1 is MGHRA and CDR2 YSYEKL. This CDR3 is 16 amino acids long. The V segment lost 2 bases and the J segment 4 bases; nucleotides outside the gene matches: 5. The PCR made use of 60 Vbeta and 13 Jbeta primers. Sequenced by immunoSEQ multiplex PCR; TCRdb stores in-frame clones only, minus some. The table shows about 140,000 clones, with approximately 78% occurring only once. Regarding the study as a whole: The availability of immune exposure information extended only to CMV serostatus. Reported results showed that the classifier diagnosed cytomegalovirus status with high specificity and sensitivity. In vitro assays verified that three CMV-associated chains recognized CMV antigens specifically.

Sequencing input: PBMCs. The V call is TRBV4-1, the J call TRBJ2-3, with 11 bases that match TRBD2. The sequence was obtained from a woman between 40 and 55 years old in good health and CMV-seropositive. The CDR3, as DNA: TGCGCCAGCAGCCAATTCACTAGCGGGAGCGCAGATACGCAGTATTTT. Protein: CASSQFTSGSADTQYF.